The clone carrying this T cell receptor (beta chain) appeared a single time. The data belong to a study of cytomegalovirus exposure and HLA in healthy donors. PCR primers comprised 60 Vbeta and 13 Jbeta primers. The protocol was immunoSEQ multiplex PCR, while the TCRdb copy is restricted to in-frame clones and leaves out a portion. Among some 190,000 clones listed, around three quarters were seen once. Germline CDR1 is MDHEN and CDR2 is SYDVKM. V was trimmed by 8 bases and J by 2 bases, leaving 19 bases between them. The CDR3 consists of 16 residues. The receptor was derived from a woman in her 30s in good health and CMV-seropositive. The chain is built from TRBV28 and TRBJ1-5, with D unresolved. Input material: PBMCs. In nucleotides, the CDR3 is TGTGCCAGCCGCCCCGGAGGGCACGGGCGCAATCAGCCCCAGCATTTT. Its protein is CASRPGGHGRNQPQHF.